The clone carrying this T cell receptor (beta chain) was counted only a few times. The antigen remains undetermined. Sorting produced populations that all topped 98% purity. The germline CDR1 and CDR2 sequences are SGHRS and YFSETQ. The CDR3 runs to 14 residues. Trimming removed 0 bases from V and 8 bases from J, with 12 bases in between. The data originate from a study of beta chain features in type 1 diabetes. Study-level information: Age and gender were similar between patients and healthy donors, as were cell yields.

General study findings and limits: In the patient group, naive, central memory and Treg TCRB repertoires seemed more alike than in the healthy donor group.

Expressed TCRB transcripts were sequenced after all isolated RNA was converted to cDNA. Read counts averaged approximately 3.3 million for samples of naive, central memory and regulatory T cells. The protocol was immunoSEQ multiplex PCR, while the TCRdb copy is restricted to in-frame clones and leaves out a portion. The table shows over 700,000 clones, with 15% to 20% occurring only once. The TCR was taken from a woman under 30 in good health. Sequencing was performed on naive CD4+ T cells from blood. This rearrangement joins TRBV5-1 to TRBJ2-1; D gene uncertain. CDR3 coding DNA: TGCGCCAGCAGCTTGGGTAATAGATGGGATGAGCAGTTCTTC. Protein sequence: CASSLGNRWDEQFF. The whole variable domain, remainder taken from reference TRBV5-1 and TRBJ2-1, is KAGVTQTPRYLIKTRGQQVTLSCSPISGHRSVSWYQQTPGQGLQFLFEYFSETQRNKGNFPGRFSGRQFSNSRSEMNVSTLELGDSALYLCASSLGNRWDEQFFGPGTRLTVL.